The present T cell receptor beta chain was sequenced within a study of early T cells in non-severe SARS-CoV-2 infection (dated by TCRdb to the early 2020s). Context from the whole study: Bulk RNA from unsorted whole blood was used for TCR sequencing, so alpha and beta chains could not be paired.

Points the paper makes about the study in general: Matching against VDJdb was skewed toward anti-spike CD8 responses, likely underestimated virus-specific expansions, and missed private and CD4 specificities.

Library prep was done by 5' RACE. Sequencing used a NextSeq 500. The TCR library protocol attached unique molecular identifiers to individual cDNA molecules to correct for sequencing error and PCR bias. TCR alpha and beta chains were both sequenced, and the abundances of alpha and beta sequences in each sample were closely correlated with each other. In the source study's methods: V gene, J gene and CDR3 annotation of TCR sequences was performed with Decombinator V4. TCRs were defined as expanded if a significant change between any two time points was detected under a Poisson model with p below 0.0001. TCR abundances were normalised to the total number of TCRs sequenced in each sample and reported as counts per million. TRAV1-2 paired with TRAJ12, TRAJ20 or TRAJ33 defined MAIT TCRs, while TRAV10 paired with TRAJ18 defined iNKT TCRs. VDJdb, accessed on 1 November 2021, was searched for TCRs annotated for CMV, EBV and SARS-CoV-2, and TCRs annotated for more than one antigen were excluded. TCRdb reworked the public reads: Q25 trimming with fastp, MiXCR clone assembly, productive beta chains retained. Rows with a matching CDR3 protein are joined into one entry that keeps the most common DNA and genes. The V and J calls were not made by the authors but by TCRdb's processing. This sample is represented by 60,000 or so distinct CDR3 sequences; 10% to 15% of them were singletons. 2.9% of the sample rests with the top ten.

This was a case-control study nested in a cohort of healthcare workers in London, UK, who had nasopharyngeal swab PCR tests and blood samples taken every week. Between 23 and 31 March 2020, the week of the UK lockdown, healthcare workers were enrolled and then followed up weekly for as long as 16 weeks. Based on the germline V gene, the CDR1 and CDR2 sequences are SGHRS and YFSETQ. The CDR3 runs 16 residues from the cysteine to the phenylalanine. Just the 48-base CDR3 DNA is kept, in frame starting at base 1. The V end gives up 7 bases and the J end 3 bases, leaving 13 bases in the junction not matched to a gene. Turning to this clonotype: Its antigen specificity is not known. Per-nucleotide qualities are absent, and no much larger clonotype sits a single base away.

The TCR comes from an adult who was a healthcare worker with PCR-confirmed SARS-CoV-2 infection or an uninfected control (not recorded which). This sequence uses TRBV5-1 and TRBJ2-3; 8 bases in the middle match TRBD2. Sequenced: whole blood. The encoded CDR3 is CASGSFEAGGTDTQYF. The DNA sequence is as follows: TGCGCCAGCGGCTCCTTTGAGGCGGGAGGTACAGATACGCAGTATTTT.